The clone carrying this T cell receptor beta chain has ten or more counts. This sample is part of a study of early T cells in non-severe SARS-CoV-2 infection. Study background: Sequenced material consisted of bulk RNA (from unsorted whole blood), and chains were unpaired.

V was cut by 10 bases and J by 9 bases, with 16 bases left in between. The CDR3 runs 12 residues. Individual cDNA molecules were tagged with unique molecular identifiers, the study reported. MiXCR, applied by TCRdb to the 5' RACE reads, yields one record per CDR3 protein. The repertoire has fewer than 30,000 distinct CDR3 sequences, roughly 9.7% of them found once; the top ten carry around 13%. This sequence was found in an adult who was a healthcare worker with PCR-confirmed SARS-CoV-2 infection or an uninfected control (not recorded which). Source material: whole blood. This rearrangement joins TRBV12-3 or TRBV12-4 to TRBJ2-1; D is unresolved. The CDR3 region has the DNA TGTGCCACCAAACTCGACGGCGGTGAGCAGTTCTTC. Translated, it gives CATKLDGGEQFF.